This is a list of T cell receptor beta chains from one sample in a study of T cell responses to AZD1222 COVID-19 vaccine. Libraries were prepared by immunoSEQ multiplex PCR; TCRdb keeps only in-frame clonotypes and omits some of them. In the table there are 95,000 to 150,000 clones, around 86% of which are singletons. Sequences were derived from peripheral blood, sampled on day 0 of AZD1222 vaccination. The receptors were gathered from an adult in good health. Both conserved end residues are part of each CDR3. D genes are given only for firm matches. Clone size is not always given. Where it is, it says once, few, many or a class for expanded clones.

clone size	D gene	J gene	V gene	CDR3 DNA	CDR3 protein
.	.	TRBJ2-7	TRBV3-1/TRBV3-2	TGTGCCAGCAGCCAAGGGAACTACCGTCAGGAGCAGTACTTC	CASSQGNYRQEQYF
.	.	TRBJ1-1	TRBV7-2	TGTGCCAGCAGCTTCCCTAAAGCCCGATATGCGAACACTGAAGCTTTCTTT	CASSFPKARYANTEAFF
.	.	TRBJ2-6	TRBV6-2/TRBV6-3	TGTGCCAGCAGTTGGCCGACCCAGTCTGGGGCCAACGTCCTGACTTTC	CASSWPTQSGANVLTF
.	TRBD2	TRBJ2-2	TRBV7-9	TGTGCCAGCAGCCTCTGGACTAGCGGGCACTACACCGGGGAGCTGTTTTTT	CASSLWTSGHYTGELFF
.	.	TRBJ1-6	TRBV9	TGTGCCAGCAGCTTCGGGACATACCCGCAAAATTCACCCCTCCACTTT	CASSFGTYPQNSPLHF
few	.	TRBJ1-2	TRBV10-3	TGTGCCATCAGTGGGGTGGAAGGGCATGGCTACACCTTC	CAISGVEGHGYTF
once	TRBD2	TRBJ2-1	TRBV5-5	TGTGCCAGCAGCGGCCCCGGGACTAGCGGGGGCTACAATGAGCAGTTCTTC	CASSGPGTSGGYNEQFF
.	.	TRBJ2-2	TRBV30	TGTGCCTGGAGTGTACAAGCGAACACCGGGGAGCTGTTTTTT	CAWSVQANTGELFF
.	.	TRBJ2-3	TRBV28	TGTGCCAGCAGTTTGGCCCAGAGCACAGATACGCAGTATTTT	CASSLAQSTDTQYF
.	.	TRBJ2-7	TRBV19	TGTGCCAGTAGTATAGATCGGGGAGCCGAGCAGTACTTC	CASSIDRGAEQYF
.	.	TRBJ1-6	TRBV30	TGTGCCTGGAGTGTACAGGGTATTGGAAATTCACCCCTCCACTTT	CAWSVQGIGNSPLHF
.	TRBD2	TRBJ2-3	TRBV19	TGTGCCAGTAGTTCGACAGCGGGGGTTCCCACAGATACGCAGTATTTT	CASSSTAGVPTDTQYF
.	.	TRBJ1-5	TRBV7-9	TGTGCCAGCAGCTTAGGGTCCGGGGGAGGCAATCAGCCCCAGCATTTT	CASSLGSGGGNQPQHF
.	.	TRBJ1-2	TRBV5-8	TGTGCCAGCAGCTTGGTTCTAACAGCCTCGGGCTATGGCTACACCTTC	CASSLVLTASGYGYTF
.	.	TRBJ1-2	TRBV7-9	TGTGCCAGCAGCTTCCTCATGGGTCCCAACTATGGCTACACCTTC	CASSFLMGPNYGYTF
.	TRBD1	TRBJ1-3	TRBV5-4	TGTGCCAGCAGACGACAGGGGGTTGGAAACACCATATATTTT	CASRRQGVGNTIYF
.	.	TRBJ2-2	TRBV7-2	TGTACCAGCAGCTTCAGGTTAAGGGACACCGGGGAGCTGTTTTTT	CTSSFRLRDTGELFF
.	.	TRBJ2-1	TRBV9	TGTGCCAGCAGCGTAGCAGGGGCGAGCTCCTACAATGAGCAGTTCTTC	CASSVAGASSYNEQFF
.	.	TRBJ1-3	TRBV5-4	TGTGCCAGCAGCTTAGAGCCTGAAAACACCATATATTTT	CASSLEPENTIYF
once	TRBD2	TRBJ2-2	TRBV6-5	TGTGCCAGCAGTTACAGCGGGGCCCCTAGGGTCGGGGAGCTGTTTTTT	CASSYSGAPRVGELFF
.	TRBD2	TRBJ2-7	TRBV5-1	TGCGCCAGCAGCACTAGCGGAGAGAGGGAGCAGTACTTC	CASSTSGEREQYF
once	TRBD1	TRBJ1-5	TRBV5-4	TGTGCCAGCAGCAGTCAGGGGGGGAATCAGCCCCAGCATTTT	CASSSQGGNQPQHF
.	.	TRBJ2-5	TRBV15	TGTGCCACCAGCAGGGAGGAGACCCAGTACTTC	CATSREETQYF
.	.	TRBJ1-6	TRBV28	TGTGCCAGCAGCCAAGGAGACAGTAATTCACCCCTCCACTTT	CASSQGDSNSPLHF
few	.	TRBJ1-6	TRBV5-1	TGCGCCAGCAGCTCGAATAATTCACCCCTCCACTTT	CASSSNNSPLHF
.	.	TRBJ1-5	TRBV7-2	TGTGCCAGCAGCGAAAGGTCTCAGCCCCAGCATTTT	CASSERSQPQHF
.	.	TRBJ1-2	TRBV7-9	TGTGCCAGCAGTTTTAGGCCAAATGGCTACACCTTC	CASSFRPNGYTF
.	TRBD1	TRBJ2-5	TRBV25-1	TGTGCCAGCAGTGCGACTCCGGGACAGGGGAAAGAGACCCAGTACTTC	CASSATPGQGKETQYF
.	TRBD2	TRBJ2-2	TRBV7-2	TGTGCCAGCAGCGCAACTAGCGGGAGGCACACCGGGGAGCTGTTTTTT	CASSATSGRHTGELFF
.	TRBD1	TRBJ2-3	TRBV7-2	TGTGCCAGCAGCACAGTAGGGCGACAGGGGACTAGCACAGATACGCAGTATTTT	CASSTVGRQGTSTDTQYF
.	.	TRBJ2-2	TRBV6-2/TRBV6-3	TGTGCCAGCAGTTACTCAGGCGGGGCCACCGGGGAGCTGTTTTTT	CASSYSGGATGELFF
.	TRBD1	TRBJ1-1	TRBV10-1	TGCGCCAGCAGTGATAAGGGGGCTGGGGACACTGAAGCTTTCTTT	CASSDKGAGDTEAFF
.	.	TRBJ1-2	TRBV7-2	TGTGCCAGCAGCTTCCTATCCCGGGCGGAAGGCTACACCTTC	CASSFLSRAEGYTF
.	TRBD1	TRBJ1-4	TRBV6-5	TGTGCCAGCAGTTACTCGGACAGGGGTGCTGAAAAACTGTTTTTT	CASSYSDRGAEKLFF
.	.	TRBJ1-5	TRBV6-5	TGTGCCAGCACCGAAGGAGGGTCGGGGACTCAGCCCCAGCATTTT	CASTEGGSGTQPQHF
.	TRBD1	TRBJ2-7	TRBV9	TGTGCCAGCAGCCCCAGGACAGGGTCAGCCTACGAGCAGTACTTC	CASSPRTGSAYEQYF
.	.	TRBJ1-1	TRBV5-1	TGCGCCAGCAGCCGCCCCGAGACAGCGAACACTGAAGCTTTCTTT	CASSRPETANTEAFF
.	TRBD1	TRBJ1-4	TRBV5-1	TGCGCCAGCAGCTTGAGCTCAGGGGGTGGGGAAAAACTGTTTTTT	CASSLSSGGGEKLFF
.	TRBD1	TRBJ2-3	TRBV6-5	TGTGCCAGCAGGCCCCGGACAGGGACCACAGATACGCAGTATTTT	CASRPRTGTTDTQYF
many	TRBD1	TRBJ1-2	TRBV9	TGTGCCAGCAGCGGTGACAGGGCCTATGGCTACACCTTC	CASSGDRAYGYTF
.	.	TRBJ1-1	TRBV3-1/TRBV3-2	TGTGCCAGCAGCCAAGTGGGGGGGAACACTGAAGCTTTCTTT	CASSQVGGNTEAFF
few	TRBD2	TRBJ2-7	TRBV7-2	TGTGCCAGCAGCCCCTCCCCCGGAAATAGCGGGAGGGAAGAGCAGTACTTC	CASSPSPGNSGREEQYF
few	.	TRBJ2-2	TRBV25-1	TGTGCCAGCAGTGAATATCGAGGGACCGGGGAGCTGTTTTTT	CASSEYRGTGELFF
.	.	TRBJ1-2	TRBV7-8	TGTGCCAGCAGCTTATCTTCCGCGTACGGCTACACCTTC	CASSLSSAYGYTF
.	.	TRBJ1-5	TRBV27	TGTGCCATCACGAAAGCGGACGATAGCAATCAGCCCCAGCATTTT	CAITKADDSNQPQHF
.	TRBD2	TRBJ2-1	TRBV5-5	TGTGCCAGCAGCACGCGGGGGGACGGGTACAATGAGCAGTTCTTC	CASSTRGDGYNEQFF
.	.	TRBJ2-7	TRBV27	TGTGCCAGCAAGACATACCGACTAACGGCAGACTCAGAATCCTACGAGCAGTACTTC	CASKTYRLTADSESYEQYF
.	.	TRBJ1-1	TRBV6-6	TGTGCCAGCAGCTCCGGCGGGGGCGCCCGGCCCTGGGACACAACGAACACTGAAGCTTTCTTT	CASSSGGGARPWDTTNTEAFF